This T cell receptor beta chain was identified during a study of shared clonotypes between healthy human individuals. Several immunoSEQ plates received, in even portions, the genomic DNA of each subset. Clones were read by immunoSEQ multiplex PCR, and TCRdb kept only the in-frame ones, dropping some. The sample holds approximately 1,500,000 clones, around 98% seen once. V lost 3 bases to trimming and J lost 4 bases, with 15 bases between them. The germline V gene encodes CDR1 SGDLS and CDR2 YYNGEE. This CDR3 is 15 amino acids long. The TCR was taken from a man aged 25 to 40 in good health. Material for sequencing was naive CD4+ T cells sorted from blood. Subset specified: CD45RA+ positively selected. This sequence joins TRBV9 and TRBJ2-3; perhaps TRBD1 as D (8 bases). The CDR3 spells CASSDTTGGADTQYF. In DNA, the CDR3 is TGTGCCAGCAGCGACACCACAGGGGGGGCAGATACGCAGTATTTT.